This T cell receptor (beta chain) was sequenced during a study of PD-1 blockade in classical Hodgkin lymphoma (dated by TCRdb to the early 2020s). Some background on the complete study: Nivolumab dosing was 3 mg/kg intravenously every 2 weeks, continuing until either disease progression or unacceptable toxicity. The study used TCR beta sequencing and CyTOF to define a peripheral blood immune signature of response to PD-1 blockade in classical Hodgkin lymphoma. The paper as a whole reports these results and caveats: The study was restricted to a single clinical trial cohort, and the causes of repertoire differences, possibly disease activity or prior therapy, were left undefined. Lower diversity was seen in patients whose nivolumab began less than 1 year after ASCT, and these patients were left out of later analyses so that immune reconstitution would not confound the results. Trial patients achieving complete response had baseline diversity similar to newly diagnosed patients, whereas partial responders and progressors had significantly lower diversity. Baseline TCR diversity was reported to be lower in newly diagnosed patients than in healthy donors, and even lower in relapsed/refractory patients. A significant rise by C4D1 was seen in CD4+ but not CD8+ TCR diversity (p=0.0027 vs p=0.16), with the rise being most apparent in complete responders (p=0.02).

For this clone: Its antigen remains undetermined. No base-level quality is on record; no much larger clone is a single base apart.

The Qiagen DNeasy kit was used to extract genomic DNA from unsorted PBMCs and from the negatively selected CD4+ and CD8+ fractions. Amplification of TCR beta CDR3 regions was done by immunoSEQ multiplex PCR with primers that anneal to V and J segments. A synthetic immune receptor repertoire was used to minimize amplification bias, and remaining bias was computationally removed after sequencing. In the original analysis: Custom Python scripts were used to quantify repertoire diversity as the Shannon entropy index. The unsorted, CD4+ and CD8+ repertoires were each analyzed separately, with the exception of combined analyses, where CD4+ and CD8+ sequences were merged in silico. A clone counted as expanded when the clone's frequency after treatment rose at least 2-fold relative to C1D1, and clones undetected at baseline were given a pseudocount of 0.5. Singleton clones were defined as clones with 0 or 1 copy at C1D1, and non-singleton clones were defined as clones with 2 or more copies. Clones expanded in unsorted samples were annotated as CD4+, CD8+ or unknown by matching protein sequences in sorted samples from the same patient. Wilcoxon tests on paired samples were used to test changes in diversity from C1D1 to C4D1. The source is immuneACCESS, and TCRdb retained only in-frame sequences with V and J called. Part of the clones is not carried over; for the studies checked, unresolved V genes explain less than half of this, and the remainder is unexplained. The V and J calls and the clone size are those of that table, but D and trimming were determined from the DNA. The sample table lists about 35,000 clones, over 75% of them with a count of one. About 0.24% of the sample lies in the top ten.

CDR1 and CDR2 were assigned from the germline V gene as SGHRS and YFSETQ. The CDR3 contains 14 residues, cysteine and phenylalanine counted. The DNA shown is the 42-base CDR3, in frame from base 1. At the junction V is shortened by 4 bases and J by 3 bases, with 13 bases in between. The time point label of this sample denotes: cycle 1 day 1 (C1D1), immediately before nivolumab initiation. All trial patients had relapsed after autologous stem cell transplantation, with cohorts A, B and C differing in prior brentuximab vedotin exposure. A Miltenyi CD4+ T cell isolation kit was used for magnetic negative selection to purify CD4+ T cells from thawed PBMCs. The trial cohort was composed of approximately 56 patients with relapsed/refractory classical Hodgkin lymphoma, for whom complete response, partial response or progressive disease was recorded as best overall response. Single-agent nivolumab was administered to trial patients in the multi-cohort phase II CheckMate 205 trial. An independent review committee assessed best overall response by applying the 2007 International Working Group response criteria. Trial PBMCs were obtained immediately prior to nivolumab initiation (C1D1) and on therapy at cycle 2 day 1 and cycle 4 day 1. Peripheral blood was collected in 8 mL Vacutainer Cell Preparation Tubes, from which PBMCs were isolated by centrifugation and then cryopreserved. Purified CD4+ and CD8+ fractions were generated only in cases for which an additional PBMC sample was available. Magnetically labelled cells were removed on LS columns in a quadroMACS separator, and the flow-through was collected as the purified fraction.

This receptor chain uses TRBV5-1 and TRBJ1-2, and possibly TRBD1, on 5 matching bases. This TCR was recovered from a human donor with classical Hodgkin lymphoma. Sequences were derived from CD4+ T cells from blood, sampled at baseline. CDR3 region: CASSVQGLDYGYTF. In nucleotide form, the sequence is TGCGCCAGCAGCGTTCAGGGTTTGGACTATGGCTACACCTTC.